A single sample is the source of the 3 T cell receptor beta chains below, sequenced in a study of blood T cells in healthy people across ages. Through a sample-barcoded 5' primer and a J-beta primer mix, a second PCR was run for about 7 to 12 cycles. TCRdb re-derived calls from the 5' RACE reads in MiXCR, one entry per CDR3 protein. The table shows hundreds of thousands of distinct CDR3 sequences, with 45% to 50% occurring only once. The sample comprised blood. The receptor source for this set is a woman in her sixties in good health.

About this clonotype: The germline gene is not matched at one end of the junction; a read error may be the cause. The chain carries TRBV7-2 and TRBJ2-7, with D possibly TRBD2 on 5 matching bases. CDR3 size: 12 residues. Germline CDR1 and CDR2: SGHTA and FQGNSA. The CDR3 region has the DNA TGTGCCGGCAGCTTAGCGTTAAGGGATTTGTACTTC. Amino acid sequence: CAGSLALRDLYF.

This chain uses TRBV4-1 with TRBJ2-1, with D perhaps TRBD2 (5 bases). CDR3 length: 16 residues. Trimming shortened V by 3 bases and J by 1 base, and 13 bases separated the two germline ends. The germline CDR1 and CDR2 sequences are MGHRA and YSYEKL. This CDR3 reads CASSHGTRTSYNEQFF. CDR3 nucleotide sequence: TGCGCCAGCAGCCACGGAACTAGAACGTCCTACAATGAGCAGTTCTTC.

This clonotype occurred many times. The genes are TRBV29-1 and TRBJ2-3; D gene uncertain. Trimming removed 3 bases at V and 6 bases at J, with 10 bases between. Germline V gene lookup returns CDR1 SQVTM and CDR2 ANQGSEA. The CDR3 has 12 amino acids. The CDR3 sequence: CSVDPGIDTQYF. The CDR3 region has the DNA TGCAGCGTTGATCCGGGTATCGATACGCAGTATTTT.